The next 28 T cell receptor beta chains were all read from a single sample in a study of blood T cell repertoires in COVID-19. TCRdb keeps only in-frame clones here, not all; method: immunoSEQ multiplex PCR. The table records fewer than 250,000 clones, roughly nine tenths of them present only once. The specimen sequenced was peripheral blood. The receptors come from a middle-aged man with acute or convalescent COVID-19.

V usage is TRBV7-2 and J usage is TRBJ1-2; D unclear. Per the germline V gene, CDR1 is SGHTA and CDR2 is FQGNSA. CDR3 length: 13 amino acids. The germline V and J ends were trimmed by 5 bases and 8 bases, with 15 bases remaining between them. The CDR3 region has the DNA TGTGCCAGCAGCCCCTATGAGGCCGGGGGCTACACCTTC. Encoded protein: CASSPYEAGGYTF. The variable domain in full, completed from reference TRBV7-2 and TRBJ1-2, reads GAGVSQSPSNKVTEKGKDVELRCDPISGHTALYWYRQSLGQGLEFLIYFQGNSAPDKSGLPSDRFSAERTGGSVSTLTIQRTQQEDSAVYLCASSPYEAGGYTFGSGTRLTVV.

DNA for the CDR3: TGCGCCAGCAGCTTGGTGTCTAGCGGGGGGTTAGAAGAGACCCAGTACTTC. Its protein product is CASSLVSSGGLEETQYF. The gene calls are TRBV5-1 and TRBJ2-5; 11 bases are shared with TRBD2. The V gene end was trimmed by 0 bases and the J gene end by 3 bases; junction bases not matched to a gene: 7. There are 17 residues in the CDR3. CDR1 SGHRS and CDR2 YFSETQ come from the germline V gene. Full variable domain (outside the CDR3, taken from reference TRBV5-1 and TRBJ2-5): KAGVTQTPRYLIKTRGQQVTLSCSPISGHRSVSWYQQTPGQGLQFLFEYFSETQRNKGNFPGRFSGRQFSNSRSEMNVSTLELGDSALYLCASSLVSSGGLEETQYFGPGTRLLVL.

The rearrangement uses TRBV4-3 and TRBJ2-7; TRBD1 is a possible D gene (6 bases). Between the trimmed V and J ends, which lost 4 bases and 3 bases, there was a span of 19 bases. Germline CDR1 reads LGHNA; CDR2 reads YSLEER. This CDR3 is built from 16 residues. The CDR3 nucleotides are TGCGCCAGCAGCCGCTACTCCGGGACACCTAACTACGAGCAGTACTTC. Translating gives CASSRYSGTPNYEQYF.

The V and J genes are TRBV19 and TRBJ2-7, with a possible D match to TRBD2 (5 bases). Trimming cost V 3 bases and J 4 bases, with 16 bases left between them. The CDR3 length is 15 residues. Germline CDR1 LNHDA, CDR2 SQIVND (reference sequence). The CDR3 region is CASSISYVGAYEQYF. CDR3 coding DNA: TGTGCCAGTAGTATTAGTTATGTGGGAGCTTACGAGCAGTACTTC.

The chain is built from TRBV28 and TRBJ2-1; maybe TRBD2 (5 bases). Trimming pared 11 bases from V and 3 bases from J, leaving 11 bases between. The CDR3 length is 12 residues. The germline V gene has CDR1 MDHEN and CDR2 SYDVKM. As DNA, the CDR3 is TGTGCCGCCTGCGGGCGCTACAATGAGCAGTTCTTC. Its protein is CAACGRYNEQFF.

The sample holds one count of this clone. The V and J genes are TRBV4-1 and TRBJ1-2, with 7 bases lining up with TRBD1. This CDR3 has 16 residues. Unmatched junction bases numbered 8, after V lost 1 base and J lost 3 bases. From germline, CDR1 is MGHRA and CDR2 YSYEKL. As DNA, the CDR3 is TGCGCCAGCAGCCAAGTGTTAAGACAGGGCGACTATGGCTACACCTTC. Protein: CASSQVLRQGDYGYTF.

This chain joins TRBV6-1 and TRBJ1-4, with a possible D match to TRBD1 (5 bases). V was pared by 2 bases and J by 8 bases, with 15 bases between. This CDR3 has 15 residues. In germline, CDR1 is MNHNS, CDR2 SASEGT. The CDR3 region has the DNA TGTGCCAGCAGTGAATTACGGACATCTCTGGAAAAACTGTTTTTT. Amino acids: CASSELRTSLEKLFF.

The gene calls are TRBV10-2 and TRBJ2-5; TRBD1 aligns across 7 bases. The CDR3 covers 14 residues. Losses at the gene ends were 6 bases for V and 5 bases for J; bases not matched to a gene: 9. Germline lookup yields CDR1 WSHSY and CDR2 SAAADI. For the CDR3, the DNA is TGCGCCAGCAGGGCTGGGACAGAGTACGAGACCCAGTACTTC. It encodes CASRAGTEYETQYF.

The chain has TRBV5-1 and TRBJ2-7, with D maybe TRBD2 (6 bases). CDR3 length equals 14 residues. The V end lost 5 bases, the J end lost 4 bases, and 16 bases lay between the germline ends. Germline V CDR1 and CDR2: SGHRS, YFSETQ. Written as DNA, the CDR3 is TGCGCCAGCAGGCGGGACGGTGCCCTATACGAGCAGTACTTC. This codes for CASRRDGALYEQYF.

The chain couples TRBV7-9 to TRBJ1-5; perhaps TRBD1 as D (6 bases). Germline V lookup: CDR1 SEHNR, CDR2 FQNEAQ (reference sequence). This CDR3 contains 16 residues. Trimming removed 1 base at V and 7 bases at J, with 17 bases between. In nucleotides, the CDR3 is TGTGCCAGCAGCTTAGAGTACGGGGGGCAGCGACAGCCCCAGCATTTT. It specifies CASSLEYGGQRQPQHF. The variable domain in full, completed from reference TRBV7-9 and TRBJ1-5, reads DTGVSQNPRHKITKRGQNVTFRCDPISEHNRLYWYRQTLGQGPEFLTYFQNEAQLEKSRLLSDRFSAERPKGSFSTLEIQRTEQGDSAMYLCASSLEYGGQRQPQHFGDGTRLSIL.

This rearrangement joins TRBV30 to TRBJ1-3; D remains ambiguous. The CDR3 sequence is 15 residues long. Germline loops: CDR1 GTSNPN, CDR2 SVGIG (reference sequence). Trimming pared 5 bases from V and 3 bases from J, leaving 17 bases between. CDR3: CAWGRSTEDGNTIYF. In nucleotides, the CDR3 is TGTGCCTGGGGGCGGAGTACGGAGGATGGAAACACCATATATTTT.

V and J are TRBV5-1 and TRBJ1-1; D may be TRBD1 (6 bases). CDR1 SGHRS and CDR2 YFSETQ come from the germline V gene. V dropped 2 bases and J dropped 0 bases, with 11 bases sitting between them. CDR3 size: 15 residues. The CDR3 reads CASSFRGQMNTEAFF. DNA for the CDR3: TGCGCCAGCAGCTTCCGCGGACAGATGAACACTGAAGCTTTCTTT.

This clone showed up just once. This rearrangement joins TRBV27 to TRBJ2-7; 7 bases align to TRBD2. CDR1 and CDR2 from the germline V gene are MNHEY and SMNVEV (reference sequence). The CDR3 covers 16 residues. The V gene end was trimmed by 10 bases and the J gene end by 3 bases; junction bases not matched to a gene: 18. DNA of the CDR3: TGTGCCACAGGGATTTTCAAGGTAGCGGGTCACTACGAGCAGTACTTC. This codes for CATGIFKVAGHYEQYF.

V usage is TRBV13 and J usage is TRBJ2-7; 7 nucleotides agree with TRBD1. CDR3 length equals 15 residues. Germline CDR1 and CDR2: PRHDT and FYEKMQ (reference sequence). The V gene end was trimmed by 4 bases and the J gene end by 4 bases; junction bases not matched to a gene: 10. CDR3 protein: CASSSSRDRPYEQYF. DNA for the CDR3: TGTGCCAGCAGCTCAAGCCGGGACAGACCGTACGAGCAGTACTTC.

The genes are TRBV6-2 or TRBV6-3 and TRBJ2-4; 7 positions match TRBD1. CDR1 MNHEY and CDR2 SVGEGT come from the germline V gene. This CDR3 is built from 15 residues. J gave up 0 bases and V 5 bases, and 4 bases lay outside the gene matches. The CDR3 nucleotides are TGTGCCAGCAGTGGGACAGCCGTAGCCAAAAACATTCAGTACTTC. This encodes CASSGTAVAKNIQYF.

J is TRBJ2-2 and V is TRBV5-1, with D uncertain. Germline V gene sequence: CDR1 SGHRS, CDR2 YFSETQ. Between the trimmed V and J ends, which lost 5 bases and 0 bases, there was a span of 14 bases. The CDR3 is made up of 16 amino acids. The CDR3 reads CASRPGGAPNTGELFF. The CDR3 DNA reads as TGCGCCAGCAGACCCGGTGGTGCGCCGAACACCGGGGAGCTGTTTTTT.

A few counts support this clone. The chain uses TRBV28 and TRBJ2-7; 9 bases agree with TRBD2. Germline V gene lookup returns CDR1 MDHEN and CDR2 SYDVKM. Germline trimming cut 8 bases from V and 7 bases from J; bases unmatched to any gene: 21. The CDR3 runs to 17 residues. The CDR3 protein is CASSVRDSTSGSGEQYF. CDR3 nucleotides: TGTGCCAGCTCCGTCAGGGATTCAACTAGCGGGTCTGGGGAGCAGTACTTC.

The gene calls are TRBV28 and TRBJ2-3; 10 bases line up with TRBD2. The V and J ends lost 9 bases and 5 bases, in that order; junction bases with no gene match: 5. The CDR3 has 13 residues. Per the germline V gene, CDR1 is MDHEN and CDR2 is SYDVKM. The CDR3 DNA follows: TGTGCCAGTAAGCGGGAGGGCGGAGATACGCAGTATTTT. Amino acid sequence: CASKREGGDTQYF.

The table lists this clone with a count of one. The V and J genes are TRBV18 and TRBJ1-4; D is uncertain. The CDR3 spans 14 residues. Trimming left V 1 base short and J 5 bases short, with 8 bases between. Germline V lookup: CDR1 KGHSH, CDR2 LQKENI. CDR3 loop: CASSPLAQNEKLFF. Written as DNA, the CDR3 is TGTGCCAGCTCACCACTTGCCCAGAATGAAAAACTGTTTTTT.

CDR3 coding DNA: TGTGCCAGCACCCCCACCGCAGGGTACACTGAAGCTTTCTTT. This encodes CASTPTAGYTEAFF. V and J are TRBV28 and TRBJ1-1, with a weak D call TRBD1 (5 bases). CDR3 length: 14 residues. Deletions cut 7 bases from V and 3 bases from J, with 15 bases between. Germline V CDR1 and CDR2: MDHEN, SYDVKM.

The chain is built from TRBV10-3 and TRBJ2-3; 9 nucleotides match TRBD2. The CDR3 totals 14 residues. Germline assignment: CDR1 ENHRY and CDR2 SYGVKD. The V gene end was trimmed by 4 bases and the J gene end by 3 bases; junction bases not matched to a gene: 2. CDR3 coding DNA: TGTGCCATCAGTGTTAGCGGGAGAACAGATACGCAGTATTTT. Translating it yields CAISVSGRTDTQYF.

This chain joins TRBV12-3 or TRBV12-4 and TRBJ1-1, with a tentative D call TRBD1 (5 bases). V lost 1 base and J 5 bases, leaving 8 bases between the germline ends. There are 13 residues in the CDR3. The CDR3 is CASSLERGTEAFF. CDR3 sequence (DNA): TGTGCCAGCAGTTTAGAGCGGGGGACTGAAGCTTTCTTT.

A single count supports this clone. The rearrangement links TRBV18 to TRBJ1-3; D is uncertain. CDR1 and CDR2 from the germline V gene are KGHSH and LQKENI. The CDR3 runs 15 residues. V was clipped by 4 bases and J by 0 bases, with 10 bases between them. CDR3: CASSLWSSSGNTIYF. The CDR3 region has the DNA TGTGCCAGCTCACTCTGGTCGAGCTCTGGAAACACCATATATTTT.

This rearrangement joins TRBV2 to TRBJ2-1; tentatively, D is TRBD2 (7 bases). Germline values: CDR1 SNHLY, CDR2 FYNNEI. V was clipped by 7 bases and J by 14 bases, with 24 bases between them. This CDR3 region has 14 residues. CDR3 bases: TGTGCCAGCATGTGGGGGCGGGAGAGGGAGTTTAAGTTCTTC. Translation: CASMWGREREFKFF.

The CDR3 here is CASSGLAGEQGGELFF. CDR3 nucleotide sequence: TGTGCCAGCAGTGGACTAGCGGGAGAACAGGGCGGGGAGCTGTTTTTT. V usage is TRBV2 and J usage is TRBJ2-2; TRBD2 matches 12 bases. CDR3 size: 16 residues. Germline V lookup: CDR1 SNHLY, CDR2 FYNNEI. Trimming removed 4 bases from V and 7 bases from J; junction bases left unmatched: 7.

The V gene is TRBV7-3, the J gene TRBJ1-1; the D gene is possibly TRBD1 (5 bases). Deletions cut 0 bases from V and 5 bases from J, with 13 bases between. The CDR3 contains 15 residues. Per the germline V gene, CDR1 is SGHTA and CDR2 is FQGTGA. CDR3 in amino acids: CASSLTPQGKTEAFF. CDR3 nucleotide sequence: TGTGCCAGCAGCTTAACTCCCCAGGGAAAAACTGAAGCTTTCTTT.

This clone came up once. The rearrangement uses TRBV7-9 and TRBJ2-7; 11 nucleotides align to TRBD1. The CDR3 has 15 amino acids. The germline CDR1 and CDR2 sequences are SEHNR and FQNEAQ (reference sequence). Germline trimming cut 5 bases from V and 4 bases from J; bases unmatched to any gene: 7. This chain's CDR3 is CASSDAGTGGYEQYF. In DNA, the CDR3 is TGTGCCAGCAGCGATGCCGGGACAGGGGGATACGAGCAGTACTTC.

This clone was observed a few times. The rearrangement uses TRBV7-2 and TRBJ1-1, with D possibly being TRBD1 (5 bases). V shed 5 bases and J shed 5 bases, with 12 bases lying between them. This CDR3 is built from 13 residues. CDR1 is SGHTA and CDR2 is FQGNSA in the germline V gene. CDR3: CASSHERQTEAFF. Here the CDR3 DNA reads TGTGCCAGCAGCCATGAACGACAGACTGAAGCTTTCTTT.